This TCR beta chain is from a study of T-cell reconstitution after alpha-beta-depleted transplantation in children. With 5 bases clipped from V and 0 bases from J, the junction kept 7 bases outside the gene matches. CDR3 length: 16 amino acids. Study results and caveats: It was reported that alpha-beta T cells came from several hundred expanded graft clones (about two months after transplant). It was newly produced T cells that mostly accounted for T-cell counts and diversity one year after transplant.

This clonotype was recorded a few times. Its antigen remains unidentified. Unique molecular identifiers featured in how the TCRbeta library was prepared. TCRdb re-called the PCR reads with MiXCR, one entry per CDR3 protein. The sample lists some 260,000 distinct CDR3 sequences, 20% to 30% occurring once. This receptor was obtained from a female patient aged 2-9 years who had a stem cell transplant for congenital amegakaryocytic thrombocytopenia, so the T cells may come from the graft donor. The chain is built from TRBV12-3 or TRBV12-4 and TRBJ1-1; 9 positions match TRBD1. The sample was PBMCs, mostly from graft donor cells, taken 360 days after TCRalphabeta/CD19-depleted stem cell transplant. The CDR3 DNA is TGTGCCAGCAGTCCCAGGACAGGGGATATGAACACTGAAGCTTTCTTT. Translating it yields CASSPRTGDMNTEAFF.